These T cell receptor beta chains were read from a single sample in a study of T cells in Graves' hyperthyroidism and ophthalmopathy. TCRdb reprocessed the multiplex PCR reads with MiXCR, giving one entry per CDR3 protein. This sample has around 370,000 distinct CDR3 sequences, with approximately 17% found just once. The sequenced material came from blood. The source is a man aged 18 to 35 with Graves' ophthalmopathy. Both conserved end residues are part of each CDR3. The D gene is left open where the match is weak. A clone size is listed for some rows: how often the clone was seen (once, few, many), or a class if it is expanded.

clone size: few; V gene: TRBV20-1; J gene: TRBJ2-2; D gene: TRBD1; CDR3 protein: CSAATGGPGELFF; CDR3 DNA: TGCAGTGCCGCTACAGGGGGCCCCGGGGAGCTGTTTTTT
clone size: few; V gene: TRBV11-2; J gene: TRBJ2-5; D gene: .; CDR3 protein: CASSSFGLTQETQYF; CDR3 DNA: TGTGCCAGCAGCTCCTTCGGACTGACACAAGAGACCCAGTACTTC
clone size: few; V gene: TRBV5-5; J gene: TRBJ2-2; D gene: TRBD2; CDR3 protein: CASSLGLAGFTGELFF; CDR3 DNA: TGTGCCAGCAGCTTGGGTCTAGCGGGGTTCACCGGGGAGCTGTTTTTT
clone size: many; V gene: TRBV20-1; J gene: TRBJ1-2; D gene: .; CDR3 protein: CSARTGQTNYGYTF; CDR3 DNA: TGCAGTGCTAGAACGGGACAAACTAACTATGGCTACACCTTC
clone size: few; V gene: TRBV7-2; J gene: TRBJ2-3; D gene: TRBD1; CDR3 protein: CASSLVWTGGSDTQYF; CDR3 DNA: TGTGCCAGCAGCTTAGTCTGGACAGGGGGGAGTGATACGCAGTATTTT
clone size: .; V gene: TRBV28; J gene: TRBJ2-5; D gene: .; CDR3 protein: CASSVQGQGRGGAYF; CDR3 DNA: TGTGCCAGCAGTGTCCAGGGACAGGGACGGGGGGGCGCGTACTTC
clone size: few; V gene: TRBV2; J gene: TRBJ1-3; D gene: .; CDR3 protein: CASRNPGNTIYF; CDR3 DNA: TGTGCCAGCAGGAATCCTGGAAACACCATATATTTT
clone size: few; V gene: TRBV6-1; J gene: TRBJ2-3; D gene: .; CDR3 protein: CATGPYTDTQYF; CDR3 DNA: TGTGCCACGGGCCCCTACACAGATACGCAGTATTTT
clone size: many; V gene: TRBV28; J gene: TRBJ2-7; D gene: TRBD2; CDR3 protein: CASSLPGGGTYEQYF; CDR3 DNA: TGTGCCAGCAGTTTACCTGGGGGGGGGACCTACGAGCAGTACTTC
clone size: few; V gene: TRBV20-1; J gene: TRBJ2-7; D gene: TRBD2; CDR3 protein: CSAKTPSGDYEQYF; CDR3 DNA: TGCAGTGCTAAGACACCTAGCGGGGATTACGAGCAGTACTTC
clone size: many; V gene: TRBV7-8; J gene: TRBJ1-1; D gene: .; CDR3 protein: CASSEDSGLMNTEAFF; CDR3 DNA: TGTGCCAGCAGCGAAGACAGCGGTTTAATGAACACTGAAGCTTTCTTT
clone size: many; V gene: TRBV6-1; J gene: TRBJ1-1; D gene: .; CDR3 protein: CASTSPGGGTEAFF; CDR3 DNA: TGTGCCAGCACTTCCCCGGGAGGGGGCACTGAAGCTTTCTTT
clone size: .; V gene: TRBV4-1; J gene: TRBJ2-2; D gene: .; CDR3 protein: CASSGVSTRVEDTGELFF; CDR3 DNA: TGCGCCAGCAGCGGAGTTAGTACAAGGGTTGAAGACACCGGGGAGCTGTTTTTT
clone size: many; V gene: TRBV13; J gene: TRBJ1-5; D gene: .; CDR3 protein: CASSFGVLGQPQHF; CDR3 DNA: TGTGCCAGCAGCTTCGGGGTATTGGGGCAGCCCCAGCATTTT
clone size: .; V gene: TRBV3-1; J gene: TRBJ2-7; D gene: .; CDR3 protein: CASSPLSMGSYEQYF; CDR3 DNA: TGTGCCAGCAGCCCACTTTCCATGGGCTCCTACGAGCAGTACTTC
clone size: many; V gene: TRBV10-3; J gene: TRBJ2-5; D gene: TRBD2; CDR3 protein: CAIAPSGGQETQYF; CDR3 DNA: TGTGCCATAGCTCCCAGCGGGGGTCAAGAGACCCAGTACTTC
clone size: few; V gene: TRBV5-6; J gene: TRBJ2-4; D gene: TRBD2; CDR3 protein: CASSSERGLAKNIQYF; CDR3 DNA: TGTGCCAGCAGCTCGGAGCGGGGACTAGCCAAAAACATTCAGTACTTC
clone size: .; V gene: TRBV20-1; J gene: TRBJ2-1; D gene: .; CDR3 protein: CSARDIRDEQFF; CDR3 DNA: TGCAGTGCTAGAGATATCAGGGATGAGCAGTTCTTC
clone size: few; V gene: TRBV12-3/TRBV12-4; J gene: TRBJ2-1; D gene: .; CDR3 protein: CASSLTGNHEQFF; CDR3 DNA: TGTGCCAGCAGTTTAACGGGGAACCATGAGCAGTTCTTC
clone size: many; V gene: TRBV3-1; J gene: TRBJ1-6; D gene: TRBD1; CDR3 protein: CASSHLGQGKNNSPLHF; CDR3 DNA: TGTGCCAGCAGCCACCTTGGACAGGGGAAGAATAATTCACCCCTCCACTTT
clone size: .; V gene: TRBV3-1; J gene: TRBJ2-3; D gene: TRBD2; CDR3 protein: CASSLLSGGATDTQYF; CDR3 DNA: TGTGCCAGCAGCTTACTTAGCGGGGGGGCCACAGATACGCAGTATTTT
clone size: .; V gene: TRBV9; J gene: TRBJ2-7; D gene: TRBD1; CDR3 protein: CASSGADRGEFSEQYF; CDR3 DNA: TGTGCCAGCAGCGGGGCGGACAGGGGGGAATTCTCCGAGCAGTACTTC
clone size: many; V gene: TRBV3-1; J gene: TRBJ2-7; D gene: .; CDR3 protein: CASSQDRKAQYF; CDR3 DNA: TGTGCCAGCAGCCAAGATAGAAAGGCGCAGTACTTC
clone size: few; V gene: TRBV4-1; J gene: TRBJ1-6; D gene: .; CDR3 protein: CASSQVASPAIHF; CDR3 DNA: TGCGCCAGCAGCCAAGTCGCCTCGCCCGCCATCCACTTT
clone size: many; V gene: TRBV6-1; J gene: TRBJ1-2; D gene: .; CDR3 protein: CASSTTSSRPYGYTF; CDR3 DNA: TGTGCCAGCAGTACTACAAGCTCCCGTCCTTATGGCTACACCTTC
clone size: .; V gene: TRBV6-1; J gene: TRBJ2-1; D gene: TRBD1; CDR3 protein: CASQMGDRIYNEQFF; CDR3 DNA: TGTGCCAGCCAAATGGGGGACAGGATCTACAATGAGCAGTTCTTC
clone size: many; V gene: TRBV11-2; J gene: TRBJ1-1; D gene: .; CDR3 protein: CASSVGGGGYTEAFF; CDR3 DNA: TGTGCCAGCAGCGTAGGGGGTGGTGGCTACACTGAAGCTTTCTTT
clone size: many; V gene: TRBV11-2; J gene: TRBJ1-5; D gene: .; CDR3 protein: CASSDGGGEHQPQHF; CDR3 DNA: TGTGCCAGCAGCGACGGAGGGGGGGAGCATCAGCCCCAGCATTTT
clone size: many; V gene: TRBV5-1; J gene: TRBJ2-3; D gene: .; CDR3 protein: CASSFEGTDTQYF; CDR3 DNA: TGCGCCAGCAGCTTTGAGGGCACAGATACGCAGTATTTT
clone size: many; V gene: TRBV20-1; J gene: TRBJ1-6; D gene: .; CDR3 protein: CSARAGTQTSPLHF; CDR3 DNA: TGCAGTGCTAGAGCCGGGACTCAGACTTCACCCCTCCACTTT
clone size: .; V gene: TRBV12-3/TRBV12-4; J gene: TRBJ2-1; D gene: .; CDR3 protein: CASRSGRHNSEQFF; CDR3 DNA: TGTGCCAGCAGGTCGGGACGGCATAACAGTGAGCAGTTCTTC